Below, 18 T cell receptor beta chains from the same sample are listed, as sequenced in a study of regulatory T cells in long-lasting Graves disease (dated by TCRdb to the early 2020s). The library came from multiplex PCR. The sequencing machine was an Illumina HiSeq 4000. To build TCR beta libraries, CDR3 regions were amplified by Arm-PCR using iRepertoire HTBI primers. The public reads were reprocessed in TCRdb via fastp at Q25 and MiXCR, keeping in-frame beta chains. CDR3 protein duplicates are merged, each entry listing the most common genes and DNA. A total of about 450,000 distinct CDR3 sequences appear in this sample, 13% to 15% of them only once. Over 15% of the sample is in the top ten clones. The time point label of this sample denotes: newly diagnosed GD, antithyroid drugs for less than 3 months. RNA was extracted from PBMCs in TRIzol for both TCR sequencing and RNA sequencing. These same data were also listed under a study on T cells in Graves' hyperthyroidism and ophthalmopathy.

The sequenced sample was peripheral blood mononuclear cells (PBMCs), obtained at new diagnosis, from a patient treated with antithyroid drugs. Receptors were obtained from a woman aged 45-65 years with Graves disease. Donor details come from another sample of the same person, matched by shared clones.

The table lists this clonotype with many counts. CDR3 DNA sequence: TGTGCCAGCAGCTTGCCAAGGACTAGCGGGGACAATGAGCAGTTCTTC. Protein product: CASSLPRTSGDNEQFF. V usage is TRBV7-9 and J usage is TRBJ2-1; 12 nucleotides line up with TRBD2. J lost 5 bases, V lost 3 bases, and 5 bases had no gene match. Germline V gene sequence: CDR1 SEHNR, CDR2 FQNEAQ (reference sequence). The CDR3 has 16 amino acids.

The rearrangement joins TRBV5-1 to TRBJ2-7, with no clear D. Germline V gene lookup returns CDR1 SGHRS and CDR2 YFSETQ. This CDR3 is built from 14 residues. Trimming stripped 6 bases from V and 3 bases from J, with 16 bases between. This chain's CDR3 is CASKGPESLYEQYF. In DNA, the CDR3 is TGCGCCAGCAAGGGTCCTGAATCACTCTACGAGCAGTACTTC. Based on the CDR3 plus reference TRBV5-1 and TRBJ2-7, the full variable domain is KAGVTQTPRYLIKTRGQQVTLSCSPISGHRSVSWYQQTPGQGLQFLFEYFSETQRNKGNFPGRFSGRQFSNSRSEMNVSTLELGDSALYLCASKGPESLYEQYFGPGTRLTVT.

The rearrangement uses TRBV30 and TRBJ2-7; D assignment may be TRBD1 or TRBD2 (5 bases each). The V end was cut by 2 bases, the J end by 4 bases, with 15 bases between. Germline lookup yields CDR1 GTSNPN and CDR2 SVGIG (reference sequence). The CDR3 length is 14 residues. The CDR3 DNA sequence: TGTGCCTGGAGTCGGGCAGGGACCAGTTACGAGCAGTACTTC. Residues: CAWSRAGTSYEQYF.

The CDR3 bases are TGTGCCAGCAGTTCCCTCCAGCGGGATTTAGATACGCAGTATTTT. This sequence encodes CASSSLQRDLDTQYF. The rearrangement uses TRBV28 and TRBJ2-3; the match to TRBD2 covers 7 bases. Germline V gene lookup returns CDR1 MDHEN and CDR2 SYDVKM. This CDR3 has 15 residues. V shed 4 bases and J 5 bases; nucleotides not matched to a gene: 9.

The rearrangement uses TRBV18 and TRBJ1-1; D remains unclear. The CDR3 is 13 amino acids. Germline lookup yields CDR1 KGHSH and CDR2 LQKENI. Trimming removed 4 bases at V and 4 bases at J, with 10 bases between. CDR3 in DNA: TGTGCCAGCTCACACGGCGACGGCACTGAAGCTTTCTTT. Amino acids: CASSHGDGTEAFF.

The V call is TRBV14, the J call TRBJ2-5; D unclear. V lost 4 bases, J lost 5 bases, and 8 bases lay in between. The CDR3 length is 12 residues. In germline, CDR1 is SGHDN, CDR2 FVKESK. The chain's CDR3 is CASSRVWETQYF. CDR3 DNA: TGTGCCAGCAGCCGGGTGTGGGAGACCCAGTACTTC.

The V and J genes are TRBV6-6 and TRBJ2-6; D is uncertain. Trimming stripped 0 bases from V and 0 bases from J, with 6 bases between. The germline gives CDR1 MNHNY, CDR2 SVGAGI (reference sequence). There are 16 residues in the CDR3. The CDR3 DNA sequence: TGTGCCAGCAGTTACTCGACCAACTCTGGGGCCAACGTCCTGACTTTC. This encodes CASSYSTNSGANVLTF.

Ten or more counts support this clonotype. The chain recombines TRBV10-1 with TRBJ1-1, with 9 bases aligning to TRBD1. Losses at the gene ends were 6 bases for V and 4 bases for J; bases not matched to a gene: 12. The length of the CDR3 is 16 residues. The germline V gene encodes CDR1 WNHNN and CDR2 SYGVQD (reference sequence). The CDR3 sequence: CASRAQWTGESTEAFF. The CDR3 DNA follows: TGCGCCAGCAGGGCCCAGTGGACAGGGGAATCCACTGAAGCTTTCTTT.

Worth noting for this clonotype: One base separates it from a far larger clone, so it is likely a read error. The chain links TRBV28 to TRBJ2-3; 8 nucleotides agree with TRBD2. With 5 bases clipped from V and 5 bases from J, the junction kept 9 bases outside the gene matches. Per the germline V gene, CDR1 is MDHEN and CDR2 is SYDVKM. This CDR3 comprises 15 residues. The CDR3 DNA sequence: TGTGCCAGCAGTATAGCGGGAAGTAGTCAAGATACGCAGTATTTT. It codes for CASSIAGSSQDTQYF.

This clonotype turned up a few times. CDR3 nucleotide sequence: TGCGCCAGCAGCCAAGGTACAGGGGTCTTCAATCAGCCCCAGCATTTT. Amino acids: CASSQGTGVFNQPQHF. The chain links TRBV4-1 to TRBJ1-5; 7 bases fit TRBD1. Germline V gene lookup returns CDR1 MGHRA and CDR2 YSYEKL. The CDR3 has 16 residues. J was trimmed by 3 bases and V by 1 base; bases with no gene match: 6.

This clonotype was seen ten or more times. This chain uses TRBV20-1 with TRBJ2-4; D gene ambiguous. CDR3 length equals 13 residues. The V and J ends lost 2 bases and 0 bases respectively, with 5 bases between them. CDR1 and CDR2 (germline): DFQATT, SNEGSKA (reference sequence). The CDR3 here is CSARIAAKNIQYF. The CDR3 bases are TGCAGTGCTAGAATAGCAGCCAAAAACATTCAGTACTTC.

This clonotype was seen repeatedly, ten times or more. The rearrangement links TRBV7-2 to TRBJ1-2; tentatively, D is TRBD1 (5 bases). CDR3 length equals 14 residues. From germline, CDR1 is SGHTA and CDR2 FQGNSA. V lost 5 bases to trimming and J lost 4 bases, with 14 bases between them. For the CDR3, the DNA is TGTGCCAGCAGCAATAGGGGAGGCGGCTATGGCTACACCTTC. It translates to CASSNRGGGYGYTF.

The V and J genes are TRBV6-4 and TRBJ2-1; 9 bases agree with TRBD2. CDR3 length equals 15 residues. Germline values: CDR1 MRHNA, CDR2 SNTAGT. The ends lost 3 bases at V and 2 bases at J; junction bases unmatched: 2. The CDR3 loop is CASSEVAGAYNEQFF. The DNA for the CDR3 is TGTGCCAGCAGTGAGGTAGCGGGAGCCTACAATGAGCAGTTCTTC.

The chain employs TRBV18 and TRBJ1-3; weak D call: TRBD1 (5 bases). V was trimmed by 0 bases and J by 8 bases, leaving 14 bases between them. CDR1 KGHSH and CDR2 LQKENI come from the germline V gene. The CDR3 runs to 15 residues. CDR3 protein: CASSPPGRGRDTIYF. The CDR3 DNA follows: TGTGCCAGCTCACCACCGGGGCGAGGTAGAGACACCATATATTTT.

In its sample, this clonotype was seen a few times. The chain recombines TRBV10-3 with TRBJ2-7; 12 bases line up with TRBD2. V was pared by 6 bases and J by 2 bases, with 5 bases of the junction left unmatched. CDR1 and CDR2 (germline): ENHRY, SYGVKD. CDR3 length: 15 residues. The CDR3 DNA is TGTGCCATCAGCGGACTAGCGGGAACCCCCTACGAGCAGTACTTC. This translates into CAISGLAGTPYEQYF.

This clonotype has ten or more counts. The gene calls are TRBV7-2 and TRBJ2-3, with TRBD2 matching 10 bases. The CDR3 is 16 residues long. J was trimmed by 6 bases and V by 5 bases; bases with no gene match: 11. The germline CDR1 and CDR2 sequences are SGHTA and FQGNSA. The CDR3 region has the DNA TGTGCCAGCAGCCTTATGGGTCTAGCGGGAGTTGATACGCAGTATTTT. It yields the protein CASSLMGLAGVDTQYF.

As to this clonotype: It may be a read error: a sequence one base away is much more abundant. The chain carries TRBV29-1 and TRBJ2-7; TRBD2 matches at 9 bases. The germline V gene encodes CDR1 SQVTM and CDR2 ANQGSEA. V shed 5 bases and J 1 base; nucleotides not matched to a gene: 9. The length of the CDR3 is 15 residues. The CDR3 region is CSVMASGKGSYEQYF. The CDR3 DNA reads as TGCAGCGTTATGGCTAGCGGGAAAGGGTCCTACGAGCAGTACTTC.

There are many counts of this clonotype. V is TRBV6-1 and J is TRBJ2-5, with 14 bases matching TRBD2. TRBJ2-1 matches the DNA end more closely, so the J call is doubtful. The CDR3 is 14 residues long. Germline V gives CDR1 MNHNS, CDR2 SASEGT. The CDR3 coding sequence is TGTGCCAGCAGGGGACTAGCGGGAGCACCTGAGCAGTTCTTC. Translation gives CASRGLAGAPEQFF.